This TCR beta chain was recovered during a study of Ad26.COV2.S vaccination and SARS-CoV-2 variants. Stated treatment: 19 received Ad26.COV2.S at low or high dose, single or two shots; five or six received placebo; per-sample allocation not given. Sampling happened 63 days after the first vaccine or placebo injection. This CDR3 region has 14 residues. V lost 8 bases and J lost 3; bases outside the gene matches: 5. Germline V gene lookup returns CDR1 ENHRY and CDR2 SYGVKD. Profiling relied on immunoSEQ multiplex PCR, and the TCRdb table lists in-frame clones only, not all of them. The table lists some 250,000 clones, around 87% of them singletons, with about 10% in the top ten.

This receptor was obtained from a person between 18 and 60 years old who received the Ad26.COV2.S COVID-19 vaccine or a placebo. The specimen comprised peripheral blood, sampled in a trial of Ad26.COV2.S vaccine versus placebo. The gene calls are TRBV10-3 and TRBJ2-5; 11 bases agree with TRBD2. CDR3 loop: CAIWGGLAEETQYF. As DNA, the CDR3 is TGTGCCATCTGGGGGGGACTAGCGGAAGAGACCCAGTACTTC.